This TCR beta chain was sequenced during a study of blood T cells in healthy people across ages. Each donor gave ten milliliters of peripheral blood. No fewer than 7 million PBMCs went into each sample. Per sample, at least 5 micrograms of total RNA were extracted. Findings and limits, study-wide: The unknown donor CMV status may have confounded expanded clonotype changes.

V was clipped by 6 bases and J by 12 bases, with 12 bases between them. The CDR3 has 11 residues. CDR1 is MNHEY and CDR2 is SVGAGI in the germline V gene. Through a sample-barcoded 5' primer and a J-beta primer mix, a second PCR was run for roughly 7 to 12 cycles. TCRdb re-derived calls from the 5' RACE reads in MiXCR, one entry per CDR3 protein. The sample contains around 710,000 distinct CDR3 sequences, around 40% of which appear only once. With regard to this clonotype: Its antigen remains unknown.

This clonotype was sampled from a woman aged 60-70 years in good health. The sample was blood. This chain links TRBV6-5 with TRBJ2-1; D is uncertain. CDR3 bases: TGTGCCAGCAGCGCGAACTACGTGCAGTTCTTC. It is translated as CASSANYVQFF.